The rows below give T cell receptor beta chains drawn from one sample of a study of shared T cell receptors in the human thymus. The protocol was immunoSEQ multiplex PCR, while the TCRdb copy is restricted to in-frame clones and leaves out a portion. The sample gives about 660,000 clones, approximately 90% of which show up once; about 0.01% is in the top ten. A further study also used this sample, focusing on human thymus T cells.

The specimen was thymocytes. The receptors originated from a boy in the first two years of life with a congenital heart defect. Each CDR3 is given with its conserved first and last residue. Each record gives: CDR3 protein, CDR3 DNA, V gene, CDR3 length, J gene, D gene, clone size. A D gene is named only where the DNA matches it firmly. Rows may omit the clone size; those that give it use once, few, many or a size class.

CAWSQVDEQYF	TGTGCCTGGAGTCAGGTGGACGAGCAGTACTTC	TRBV30	11	TRBJ2-7	.	.
CASSKQRQGPNTEAFF	TGTGCCAGCAGCAAACAGAGACAGGGTCCGAACACTGAAGCTTTCTTT	TRBV21-1	16	TRBJ1-1	.	.
CASSSCLTPSGPYEQYF	TGTGCCAGCAGCTCATGCCTGACCCCTAGCGGACCCTACGAGCAGTACTTC	TRBV4-2	17	TRBJ2-7	TRBD2	.
CASRGLAGVGETQYF	TGCGCCAGCAGGGGACTAGCGGGAGTGGGGGAGACCCAGTACTTC	TRBV10-2	15	TRBJ2-5	TRBD2	.
CASSPETSGRSETQYF	TGTGCCAGCTCACCTGAAACTAGCGGGAGGAGTGAGACCCAGTACTTC	TRBV18	16	TRBJ2-5	TRBD2	.
CASRLEGGDYGYTF	TGTGCCAGTAGGCTGGAGGGGGGGGACTATGGCTACACCTTC	TRBV19	14	TRBJ1-2	.	few
CASSLGLAGENEQFF	TGTGCCAGTAGTTTAGGACTAGCGGGAGAGAATGAGCAGTTCTTC	TRBV19	15	TRBJ2-1	TRBD2	.
CASSDPGPFREYF	TGTGCCAGCAGTGACCCTGGGCCCTTTCGAGAGTACTTC	TRBV6-1	13	TRBJ2-7	.	.
CASRDRPSGANVLTF	TGTGCCAGCAGGGACAGGCCCTCTGGGGCCAACGTCCTGACTTTC	TRBV2	15	TRBJ2-6	TRBD1	.
CASRPPGTSADNEQFF	TGTGCCAGCAGACCCCCCGGGACTAGCGCCGACAATGAGCAGTTCTTC	TRBV25-1	16	TRBJ2-1	TRBD2	few
CASSYSKGGHRRQQYF	TGTGCCAGCAGTTACTCGAAGGGTGGCCACAGGCGACAGCAGTACTTC	TRBV6-6	16	TRBJ2-7	.	.
CASRLPGGIDRGTEAFF	TGTGCCAGCAGGCTCCCGGGGGGGATAGACCGTGGGACTGAAGCTTTCTTT	TRBV13	17	TRBJ1-1	.	few
CASSLSVDRGPTYGYTF	TGTGCCAGCAGTTTATCCGTAGACAGGGGCCCCACCTATGGCTACACCTTC	TRBV28	17	TRBJ1-2	TRBD1	.
CASSFRPGTGANEQFF	TGTGCCAGCAGCTTTAGACCGGGGACAGGGGCGAATGAGCAGTTCTTC	TRBV7-9	16	TRBJ2-1	TRBD1	.
CASSMGLAGVRETQYF	TGTGCCAGTAGTATGGGACTAGCGGGAGTTCGGGAGACCCAGTACTTC	TRBV19	16	TRBJ2-5	TRBD2	once
CASSPQNYGYTF	TGTGCCAGCAGTCCCCAGAACTATGGCTACACCTTC	TRBV6-5	12	TRBJ1-2	.	.
CASRDSQSYGYTF	TGTGCCAGCAGGGACAGCCAGAGTTATGGCTACACCTTC	TRBV5-5	13	TRBJ1-2	.	.
CSVQQAWGGELFF	TGCAGCGTACAACAGGCGTGGGGCGGGGAGCTGTTTTTT	TRBV29-1	13	TRBJ2-2	.	.
CASSLRLTSGSYEQYF	TGTGCCAGCAGTTTAAGGTTGACTAGCGGGAGCTACGAGCAGTACTTC	TRBV27	16	TRBJ2-7	TRBD2	.
CASSEARSGRGQETQYF	TGTGCCAGCAGTGAAGCGAGAAGCGGGAGGGGACAAGAGACCCAGTACTTC	TRBV2	17	TRBJ2-5	TRBD2	.
CASRPGQGGTEAFF	TGTGCCAGCAGACCTGGACAGGGGGGCACTGAAGCTTTCTTT	TRBV27	14	TRBJ1-1	TRBD1	.
CASKRREGLHEQFF	TGTGCCAGCAAGAGGCGGGAGGGCCTCCATGAGCAGTTCTTC	TRBV7-9	14	TRBJ2-1	TRBD2	.
CASSPRDSREAQYF	TGTGCCAGCAGCCCCCGGGACAGTCGAGAGGCGCAGTATTTT	TRBV9	14	TRBJ2-3	TRBD1	once
CASGESTGELFF	TGTGCCAGCGGGGAGTCCACCGGGGAGCTGTTTTTT	TRBV2	12	TRBJ2-2	.	.
CASSLYSGGVYGYTF	TGCGCCAGCAGCTTGTATTCGGGGGGCGTCTATGGCTACACCTTC	TRBV5-1	15	TRBJ1-2	.	.
CASSSGLAGGYTGELFF	TGTGCCAGCAGCTCGGGACTAGCGGGAGGTTACACCGGGGAGCTGTTTTTT	TRBV12-1	17	TRBJ2-2	.	few
CASMERGFLTDTQYF	TGTGCCAGCATGGAGCGGGGGTTTCTCACAGATACGCAGTATTTT	TRBV27	15	TRBJ2-3	TRBD2	.
CARLYRTLRGYTF	TGTGCCAGACTTTACAGGACCCTCCGGGGCTACACCTTC	TRBV19	13	TRBJ1-2	.	few
CASSSGMNTEAFF	TGTGCCAGCAGCTCGGGGATGAACACTGAAGCTTTCTTT	TRBV5-4	13	TRBJ1-1	.	.
CASSPEIAEGGFWEQFF	TGTGCCAGCAGCCCCGAGATCGCAGAGGGAGGGTTCTGGGAGCAGTTCTTC	TRBV5-4	17	TRBJ2-1	TRBD2	.
CASRRDSPDQPQHF	TGTGCCAGCAGACGGGACAGCCCAGATCAGCCCCAGCATTTT	TRBV7-2	14	TRBJ1-5	TRBD1	.
CASSSAGGSYGYTF	TGTGCCAGTAGCTCGGCGGGGGGAAGTTATGGCTACACCTTC	TRBV19	14	TRBJ1-2	.	.
CASSFLFRRGGYNEQFF	TGCGCCAGCAGCTTTCTTTTTAGGAGGGGGGGGTACAATGAGCAGTTCTTC	TRBV5-1	17	TRBJ2-1	.	.
CASSEREGPYNEQFF	TGTGCCAGCAGCGAACGGGAGGGCCCCTACAATGAGCAGTTCTTC	TRBV13	15	TRBJ2-1	TRBD2	.
CASSWAWDRVTDTQYF	TGCGCCAGCAGCTGGGCCTGGGACAGGGTCACAGATACGCAGTATTTT	TRBV5-1	16	TRBJ2-3	TRBD1	.
CASSSRSAGIPYNEQFF	TGTGCCAGCAGCTCAAGGTCAGCGGGAATACCTTACAATGAGCAGTTCTTC	TRBV7-9	17	TRBJ2-1	TRBD2	.
CASSPTGAGDTQYF	TGTGCCAGCAGCCCGACAGGGGCCGGAGATACGCAGTATTTT	TRBV4-2	14	TRBJ2-3	TRBD1	.
CASSFKSGRSYQETQYF	TGTGCCAGCAGCTTCAAGAGCGGGAGGTCGTACCAAGAGACCCAGTACTTC	TRBV7-8	17	TRBJ2-5	TRBD2	.
CAWSVHRGREAFF	TGTGCCTGGAGTGTACACCGTGGGCGTGAAGCTTTCTTT	TRBV30	13	TRBJ1-1	.	.